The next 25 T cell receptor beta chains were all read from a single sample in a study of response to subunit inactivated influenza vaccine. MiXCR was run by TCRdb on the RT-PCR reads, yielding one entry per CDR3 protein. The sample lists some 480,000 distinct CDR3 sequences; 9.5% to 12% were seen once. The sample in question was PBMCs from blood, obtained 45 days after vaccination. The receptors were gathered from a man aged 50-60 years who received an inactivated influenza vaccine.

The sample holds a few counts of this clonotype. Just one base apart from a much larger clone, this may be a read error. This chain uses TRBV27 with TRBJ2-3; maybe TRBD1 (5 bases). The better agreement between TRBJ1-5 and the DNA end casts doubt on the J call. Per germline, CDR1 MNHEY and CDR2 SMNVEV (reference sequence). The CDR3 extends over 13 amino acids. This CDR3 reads CASSFGAEDTQHF. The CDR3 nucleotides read TGTGCCAGCAGTTTTGGGGCAGAGGATACGCAGCATTTT.

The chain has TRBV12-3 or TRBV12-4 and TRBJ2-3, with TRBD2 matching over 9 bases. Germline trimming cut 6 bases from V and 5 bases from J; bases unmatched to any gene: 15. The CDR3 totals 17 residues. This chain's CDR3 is CASSPARASGMGDTQYF. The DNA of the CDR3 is TGTGCCAGCAGCCCAGCGAGGGCTAGCGGGATGGGAGATACGCAGTATTTT.

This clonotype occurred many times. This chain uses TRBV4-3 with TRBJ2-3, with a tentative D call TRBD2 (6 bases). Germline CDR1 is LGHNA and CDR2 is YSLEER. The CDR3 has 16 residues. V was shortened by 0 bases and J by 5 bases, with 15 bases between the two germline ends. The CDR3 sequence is CASSQDYPGEVDTQYF. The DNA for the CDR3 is TGCGCCAGCAGCCAAGACTATCCGGGAGAGGTAGATACGCAGTATTTT.

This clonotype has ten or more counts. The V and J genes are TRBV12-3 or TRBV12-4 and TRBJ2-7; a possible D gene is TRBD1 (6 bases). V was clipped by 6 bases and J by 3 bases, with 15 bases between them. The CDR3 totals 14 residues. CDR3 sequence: CASSPFQGGYEQYF. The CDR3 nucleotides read TGTGCCAGCAGCCCCTTCCAAGGGGGCTACGAGCAGTACTTC.

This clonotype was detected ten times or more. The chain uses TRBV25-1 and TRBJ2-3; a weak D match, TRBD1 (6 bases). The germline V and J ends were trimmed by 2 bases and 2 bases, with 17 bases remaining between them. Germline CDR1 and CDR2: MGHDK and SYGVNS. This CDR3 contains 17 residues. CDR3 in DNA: TGTGCCAGCAGTGAACGGGTAGGCAGGGGCATCACAGATACGCAGTATTTT. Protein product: CASSERVGRGITDTQYF.

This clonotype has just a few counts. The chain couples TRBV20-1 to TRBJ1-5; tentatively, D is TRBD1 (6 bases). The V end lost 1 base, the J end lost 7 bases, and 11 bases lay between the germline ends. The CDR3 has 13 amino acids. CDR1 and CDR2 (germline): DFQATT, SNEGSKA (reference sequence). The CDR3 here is CSARVQGTQPQHF. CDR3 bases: TGCAGTGCTAGAGTGCAGGGGACCCAGCCCCAGCATTTT.

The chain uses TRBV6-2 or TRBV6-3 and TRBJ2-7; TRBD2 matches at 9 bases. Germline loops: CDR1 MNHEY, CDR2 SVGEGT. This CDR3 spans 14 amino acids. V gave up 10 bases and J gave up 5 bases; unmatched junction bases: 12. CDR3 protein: CATRVAGAKDEQYF. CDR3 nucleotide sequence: TGTGCCACCAGGGTAGCGGGAGCAAAGGACGAGCAGTACTTC.

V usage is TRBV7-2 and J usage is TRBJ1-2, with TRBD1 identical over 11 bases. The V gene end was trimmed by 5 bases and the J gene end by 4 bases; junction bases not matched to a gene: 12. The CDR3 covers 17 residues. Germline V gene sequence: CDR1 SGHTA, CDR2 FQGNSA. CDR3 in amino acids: CASSQNGGQGATYGYTF. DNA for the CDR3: TGTGCCAGCAGCCAAAATGGCGGACAGGGGGCGACCTATGGCTACACCTTC.

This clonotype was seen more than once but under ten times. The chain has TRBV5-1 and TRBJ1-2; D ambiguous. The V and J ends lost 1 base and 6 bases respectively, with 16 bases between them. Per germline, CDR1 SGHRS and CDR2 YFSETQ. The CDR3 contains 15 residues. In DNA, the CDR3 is TGCGCCAGCAGCTTGCAACCGGCCTCCCAGGATGGCTACACCTTC. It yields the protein CASSLQPASQDGYTF. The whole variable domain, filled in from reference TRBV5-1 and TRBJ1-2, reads KAGVTQTPRYLIKTRGQQVTLSCSPISGHRSVSWYQQTPGQGLQFLFEYFSETQRNKGNFPGRFSGRQFSNSRSEMNVSTLELGDSALYLCASSLQPASQDGYTFGSGTRLTVV.

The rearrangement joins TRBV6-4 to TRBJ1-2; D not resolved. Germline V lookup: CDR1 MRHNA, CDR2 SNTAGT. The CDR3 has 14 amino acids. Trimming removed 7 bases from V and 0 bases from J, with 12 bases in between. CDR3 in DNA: TGTGCCAGCACACCGACGGCCACTAACTATGGCTACACCTTC. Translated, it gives CASTPTATNYGYTF.

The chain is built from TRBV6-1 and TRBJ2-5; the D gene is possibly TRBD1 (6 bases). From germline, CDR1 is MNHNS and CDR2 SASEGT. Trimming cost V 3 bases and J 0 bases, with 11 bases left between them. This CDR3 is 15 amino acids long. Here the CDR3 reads CASSDEGEYQETQYF. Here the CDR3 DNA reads TGTGCCAGCAGTGACGAGGGGGAGTACCAAGAGACCCAGTACTTC.

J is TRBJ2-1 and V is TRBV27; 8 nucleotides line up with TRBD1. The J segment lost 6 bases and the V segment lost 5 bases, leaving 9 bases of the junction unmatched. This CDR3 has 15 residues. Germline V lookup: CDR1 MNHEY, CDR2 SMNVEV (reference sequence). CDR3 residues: CASSLTGAFFNEQFF. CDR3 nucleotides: TGTGCCAGCAGTCTGACAGGGGCCTTTTTCAATGAGCAGTTCTTC.

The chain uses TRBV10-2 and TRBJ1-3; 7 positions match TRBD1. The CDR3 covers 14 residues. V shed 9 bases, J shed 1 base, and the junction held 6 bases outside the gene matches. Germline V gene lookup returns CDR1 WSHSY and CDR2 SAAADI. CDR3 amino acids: CASGQVQSGNTIYF. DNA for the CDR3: TGCGCCAGTGGACAGGTCCAATCTGGAAACACCATATATTTT.

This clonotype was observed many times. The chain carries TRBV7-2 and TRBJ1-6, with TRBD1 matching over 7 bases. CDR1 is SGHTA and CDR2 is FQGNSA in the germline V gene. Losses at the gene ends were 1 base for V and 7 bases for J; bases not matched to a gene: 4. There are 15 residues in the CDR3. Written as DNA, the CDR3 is TGTGCCAGCAGCTTAGTTAACAGGGGAAATTCACCCCTCCACTTT. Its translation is CASSLVNRGNSPLHF.

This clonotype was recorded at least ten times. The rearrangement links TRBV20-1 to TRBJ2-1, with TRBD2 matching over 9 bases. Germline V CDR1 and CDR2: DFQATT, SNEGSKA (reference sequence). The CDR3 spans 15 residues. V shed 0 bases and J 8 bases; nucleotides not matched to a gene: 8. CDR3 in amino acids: CSARDLQREVYEQFF. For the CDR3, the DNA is TGCAGTGCTAGAGATCTTCAGCGGGAGGTCTATGAGCAGTTCTTC.

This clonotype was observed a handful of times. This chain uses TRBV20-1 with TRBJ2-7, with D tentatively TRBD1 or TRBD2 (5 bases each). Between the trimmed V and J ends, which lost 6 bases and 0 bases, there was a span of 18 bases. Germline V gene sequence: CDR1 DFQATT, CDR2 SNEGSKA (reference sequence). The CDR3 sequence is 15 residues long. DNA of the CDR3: TGCAGTGCCCAAGGGACCTTGGATAGCTCCTACGAGCAGTACTTC. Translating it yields CSAQGTLDSSYEQYF.

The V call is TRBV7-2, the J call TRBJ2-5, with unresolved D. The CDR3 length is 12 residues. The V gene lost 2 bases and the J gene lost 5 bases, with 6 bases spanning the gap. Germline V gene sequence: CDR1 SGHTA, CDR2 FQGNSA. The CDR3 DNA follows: TGTGCCAGCAGCTTAAGTTGGGAGACCCAGTACTTC. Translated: CASSLSWETQYF. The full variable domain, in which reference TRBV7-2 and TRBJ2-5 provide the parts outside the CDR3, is GAGVSQSPSNKVTEKGKDVELRCDPISGHTALYWYRQSLGQGLEFLIYFQGNSAPDKSGLPSDRFSAERTGGSVSTLTIQRTQQEDSAVYLCASSLSWETQYFGPGTRLLVL.

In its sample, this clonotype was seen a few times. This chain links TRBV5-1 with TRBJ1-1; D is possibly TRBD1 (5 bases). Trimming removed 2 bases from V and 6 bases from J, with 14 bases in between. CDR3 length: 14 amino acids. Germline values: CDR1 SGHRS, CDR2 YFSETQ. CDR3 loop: CASSLGALRAEAFF. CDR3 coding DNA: TGCGCCAGCAGCTTAGGGGCCTTACGGGCTGAAGCTTTCTTT. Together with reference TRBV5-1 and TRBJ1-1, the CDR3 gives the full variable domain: KAGVTQTPRYLIKTRGQQVTLSCSPISGHRSVSWYQQTPGQGLQFLFEYFSETQRNKGNFPGRFSGRQFSNSRSEMNVSTLELGDSALYLCASSLGALRAEAFFGQGTRLTVV.

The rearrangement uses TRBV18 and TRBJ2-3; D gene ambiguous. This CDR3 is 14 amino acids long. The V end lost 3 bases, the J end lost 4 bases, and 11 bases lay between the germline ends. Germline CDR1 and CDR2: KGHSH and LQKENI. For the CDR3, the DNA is TGTGCCAGCTCACCTCAAGGGTGGGCAGATACGCAGTATTTT. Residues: CASSPQGWADTQYF. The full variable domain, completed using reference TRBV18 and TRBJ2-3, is NAGVMQNPRHLVRRRGQEARLRCSPMKGHSHVYWYRQLPEEGLKFMVYLQKENIIDESGMPKERFSAEFPKEGPSILRIQQVVRGDSAAYFCASSPQGWADTQYFGPGTRLTVL.

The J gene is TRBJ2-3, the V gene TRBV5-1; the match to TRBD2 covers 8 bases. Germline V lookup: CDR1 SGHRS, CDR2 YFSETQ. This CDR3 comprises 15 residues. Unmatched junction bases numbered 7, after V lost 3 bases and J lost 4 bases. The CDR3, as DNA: TGCGCCAGCAGCTGGGGACTAGTCATCGCAGATACGCAGTATTTT. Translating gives CASSWGLVIADTQYF.

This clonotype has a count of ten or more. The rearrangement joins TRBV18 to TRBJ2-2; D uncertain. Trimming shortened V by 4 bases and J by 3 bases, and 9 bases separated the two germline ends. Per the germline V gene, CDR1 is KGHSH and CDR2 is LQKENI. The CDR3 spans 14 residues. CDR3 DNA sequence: TGTGCCAGCTCACTCATGACGGACACCGGGGAGCTGTTTTTT. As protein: CASSLMTDTGELFF.

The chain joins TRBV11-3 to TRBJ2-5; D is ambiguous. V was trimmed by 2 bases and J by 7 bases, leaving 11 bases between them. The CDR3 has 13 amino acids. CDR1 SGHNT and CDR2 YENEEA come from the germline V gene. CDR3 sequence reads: CASSLNQRTTQYF. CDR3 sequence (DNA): TGTGCCAGCAGCTTAAACCAGCGAACGACCCAGTACTTC.

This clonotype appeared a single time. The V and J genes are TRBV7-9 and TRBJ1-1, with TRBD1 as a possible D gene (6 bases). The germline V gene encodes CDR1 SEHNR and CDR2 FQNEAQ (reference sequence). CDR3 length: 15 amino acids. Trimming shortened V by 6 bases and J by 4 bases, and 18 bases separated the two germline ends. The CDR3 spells CASSPFAGAVTEAFF. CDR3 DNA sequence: TGTGCCAGCAGTCCATTTGCGGGGGCAGTCACTGAAGCTTTCTTT.

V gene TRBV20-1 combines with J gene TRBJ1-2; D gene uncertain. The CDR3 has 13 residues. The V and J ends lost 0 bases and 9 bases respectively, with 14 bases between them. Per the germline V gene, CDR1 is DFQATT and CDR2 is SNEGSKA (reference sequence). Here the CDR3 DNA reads TGCAGTGCTAGAGATACCATTCAGCGGAGCTACACCTTC. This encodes CSARDTIQRSYTF.

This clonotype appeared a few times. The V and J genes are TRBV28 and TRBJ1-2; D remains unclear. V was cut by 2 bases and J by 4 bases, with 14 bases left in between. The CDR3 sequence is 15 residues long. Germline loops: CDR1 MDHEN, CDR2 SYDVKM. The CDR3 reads CASSLTEFPTYGYTF. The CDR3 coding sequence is TGTGCCAGCAGTTTAACGGAGTTTCCGACCTATGGCTACACCTTC.